This entry describes one T cell receptor beta chain. This record belongs to a study of blood T cell repertoires in COVID-19. Study in general: Researchers got acute and convalescent COVID-19 samples from the United States, Italy and Spain. Nucleic acid was either cDNA or gDNA, and it came from T cells, B-cell-depleted T cells, or PBMCs.

In the original workflow: Amplification from reference gene primers served as the basis for estimated nucleated cell counts. Sequenced by immunoSEQ multiplex PCR; TCRdb stores in-frame clones only, minus some. Clone size and V and J calls were adopted from that table, with D and trimming inferred from the DNA. The sample shows some 100,000 clones, approximately 86% of them seen only once. The CDR3 extends over 15 amino acids. Trimming cost V 3 bases and J 1 base, with 14 bases left between them. Germline CDR1 and CDR2: SGDLS and YYNGEE. Sequences were obtained from peripheral blood. This rearrangement joins TRBV9 to TRBJ2-7; D perhaps matches TRBD2 (6 bases). The receptor comes from a man aged 45-65 years with acute or convalescent COVID-19. Written as DNA, the CDR3 is TGTGCCAGCAGCGCCACGGCCGGAGGGTCCTACGAGCAGTACTTC. Protein sequence: CASSATAGGSYEQYF.